This TCR beta chain was obtained from a study of T cells expressing NK-cell markers. TCRdb derives one entry per CDR3 protein from the 5' RACE reads, leaving out DNA. This sample lists about half a million distinct CDR3 sequences; its ten largest clones have over 1.1%. The germline CDR1 and CDR2 sequences are KGHDR and SFDVKD. The CDR3 has 16 residues. This receptor was obtained from a woman between 45 and 60 years old in good health. This chain joins TRBV24-1 and TRBJ2-1; the TRBD2 assignment by TCRdb is unverifiable without DNA. The sample was blood T cells: a sorted CD56 or NKG2C T cell subset, CD4+ or CD8+ T cells, or bulk PBMC T cells (not recorded which). Here the CDR3 reads CATSDLSSGSLDEQFF.